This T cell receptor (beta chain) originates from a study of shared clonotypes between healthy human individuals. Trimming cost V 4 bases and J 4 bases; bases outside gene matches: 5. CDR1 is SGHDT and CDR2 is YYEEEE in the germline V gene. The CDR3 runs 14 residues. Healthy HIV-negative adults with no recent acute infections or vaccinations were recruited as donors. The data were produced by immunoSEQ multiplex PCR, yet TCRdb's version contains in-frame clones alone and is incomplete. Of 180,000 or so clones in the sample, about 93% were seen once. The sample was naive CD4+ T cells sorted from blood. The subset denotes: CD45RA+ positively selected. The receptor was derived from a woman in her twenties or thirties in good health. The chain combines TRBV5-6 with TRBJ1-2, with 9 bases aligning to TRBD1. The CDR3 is CASSAGTGSYGYTF. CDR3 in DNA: TGTGCCAGCAGCGCAGGGACAGGGAGCTATGGCTACACCTTC.